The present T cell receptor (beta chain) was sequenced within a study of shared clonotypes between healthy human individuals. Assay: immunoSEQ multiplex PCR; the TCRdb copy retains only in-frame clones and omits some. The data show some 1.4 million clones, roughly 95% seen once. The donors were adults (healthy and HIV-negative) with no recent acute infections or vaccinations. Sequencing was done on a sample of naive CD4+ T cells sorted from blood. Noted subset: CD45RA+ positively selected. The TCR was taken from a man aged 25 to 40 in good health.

CDR3 bases: TGTGCCAGCAGTTCCCTTAACGTCAGGGACTATGGCTACACCTTC. Amino acid sequence: CASSSLNVRDYGYTF. This chain links TRBV27 with TRBJ1-2; D is possibly TRBD1 (5 bases). CDR1 and CDR2 from the germline V gene are MNHEY and SMNVEV (reference sequence). The V and J ends lost 4 bases and 3 bases respectively, with 15 bases between them. The CDR3 is 15 amino acids.